Listed here are 3 T cell receptor beta chains from one sample, sequenced in a study of blood T cell repertoires in COVID-19. Method: immunoSEQ multiplex PCR; TCRdb's copy keeps in-frame clones and lacks some. This sample has 400,000 to 450,000 clones; roughly 88% occur once, and the top ten carry 0.6%. Material: PBMCs or T cells enriched from blood (not recorded which). Every receptor here comes from a man aged 18 to 29 who had recovered from COVID-19.

V usage is TRBV5-1 and J usage is TRBJ1-2; 11 bases match TRBD1. Per germline, CDR1 SGHRS and CDR2 YFSETQ. V lost 4 bases, J lost 1 base, and 6 bases stayed unmatched. The CDR3 is made up of 16 amino acids. DNA of the CDR3: TGCGCCAGCAGCGGTGGCGGGACAGGGGGTAACTATGGCTACACCTTC. It translates to CASSGGGTGGNYGYTF.

The gene calls are TRBV5-1 and TRBJ1-1, with D maybe TRBD1 (5 bases). This CDR3 contains 14 residues. CDR1 and CDR2 (germline): SGHRS, YFSETQ. V dropped 2 bases and J dropped 1 base, with 9 bases sitting between them. The CDR3: CASSFRDGNTEAFF. Written as DNA, the CDR3 is TGCGCCAGCAGCTTCAGGGATGGGAACACTGAAGCTTTCTTT.

The CDR3 region has the DNA TGTGCCAGCGGCAGGGGGTTTGGCTACACCTTC. It encodes CASGRGFGYTF. This chain joins TRBV6-5 and TRBJ1-2; 7 bases are shared with TRBD1. The junction had 4 bases not matched to a gene; V was cut back by 8 bases and J by 7 bases. The CDR3 totals 11 residues. Germline V gene sequence: CDR1 MNHEY, CDR2 SVGAGI.